This T cell receptor beta chain appears in the sequencing data of a study of blood T cells in healthy people across ages. Findings and caveats of the study: It was the long-lived donors that had more naive CD4+ cells and higher diversity than aged donors. Any changes in expanded clonotypes were possibly confounded, as donor CMV status remained unknown. Strong correlation linked observed beta diversity and percent naive T cells.

This clonotype was seen only a few times. What it recognizes is unknown. Using a J-beta primer mix together with a sample-barcoded 5' primer, a second PCR was run for about 6 to 11 cycles. One entry per CDR3 protein results from TCRdb running MiXCR on the 5' RACE reads. Here the sample spans 1 million or so distinct CDR3 sequences, under 45% being singletons. Peripheral blood was drawn, approximately 9.7 milliliters per donor. Germline V gene data show CDR1 as ENHRY and CDR2 as SYGVKD. The CDR3 has 14 residues. After removal of 3 bases from V and 7 bases from J, the junction contained 2 bases not matched to a gene.

The TCR originated in a woman aged 55-69 years in good health. V and J are TRBV10-3 and TRBJ2-4; the match to TRBD1 covers 11 bases. Sequenced material: blood. Written as DNA, the CDR3 is TGTGCCATCAGTGAAGGACAGGGGGCTAACATTCAGTACTTC. It encodes CAISEGQGANIQYF.